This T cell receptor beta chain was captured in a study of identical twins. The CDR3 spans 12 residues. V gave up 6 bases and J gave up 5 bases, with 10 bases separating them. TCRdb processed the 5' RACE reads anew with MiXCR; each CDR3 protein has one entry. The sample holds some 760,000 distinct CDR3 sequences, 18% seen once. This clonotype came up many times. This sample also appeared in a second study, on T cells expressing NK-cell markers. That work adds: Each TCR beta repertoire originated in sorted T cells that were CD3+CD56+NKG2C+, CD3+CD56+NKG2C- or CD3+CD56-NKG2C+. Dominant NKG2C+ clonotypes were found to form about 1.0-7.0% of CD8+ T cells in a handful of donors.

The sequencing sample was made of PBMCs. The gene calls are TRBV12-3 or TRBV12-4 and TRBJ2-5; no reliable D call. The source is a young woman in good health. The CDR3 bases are TGTGCCAGCAGCTTGAGGTGGGAGACCCAGTACTTC. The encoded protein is CASSLRWETQYF.